This T cell receptor beta chain was captured by sequencing in a study of shared clonotypes between healthy human individuals. Profiled with immunoSEQ multiplex PCR; TCRdb holds only in-frame clones, not every one. The sample lists some 1,600,000 clones; approximately 98% were seen once. The CDR3 loop spans 13 amino acids. Deletions cut 5 bases from V and 1 base from J, with 7 bases between. CDR1 MDHEN and CDR2 SYDVKM come from the germline V gene. This chain links TRBV28 with TRBJ2-3; D is unresolved. The clonotype comes from a young man in good health. Input material: naive CD4+ T cells sorted from blood. As for subset: CD45RA+ positively selected. Here the CDR3 reads CASSRLGTDTQYF. Written as DNA, the CDR3 is TGTGCCAGCAGTCGCCTCGGCACAGATACGCAGTATTTT.